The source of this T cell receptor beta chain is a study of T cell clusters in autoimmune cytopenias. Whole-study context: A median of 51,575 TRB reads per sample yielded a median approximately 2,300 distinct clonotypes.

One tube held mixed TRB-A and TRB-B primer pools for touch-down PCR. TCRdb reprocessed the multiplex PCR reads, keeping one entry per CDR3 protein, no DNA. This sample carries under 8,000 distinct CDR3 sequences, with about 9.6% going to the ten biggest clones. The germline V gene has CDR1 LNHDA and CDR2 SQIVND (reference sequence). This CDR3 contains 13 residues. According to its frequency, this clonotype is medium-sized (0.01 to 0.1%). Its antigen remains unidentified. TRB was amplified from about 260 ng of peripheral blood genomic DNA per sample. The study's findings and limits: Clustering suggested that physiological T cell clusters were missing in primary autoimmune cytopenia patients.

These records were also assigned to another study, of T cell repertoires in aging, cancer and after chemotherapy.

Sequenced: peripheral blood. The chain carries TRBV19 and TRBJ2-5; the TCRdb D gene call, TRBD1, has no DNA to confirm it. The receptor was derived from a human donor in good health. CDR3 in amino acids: CASLGRFQETQYF.